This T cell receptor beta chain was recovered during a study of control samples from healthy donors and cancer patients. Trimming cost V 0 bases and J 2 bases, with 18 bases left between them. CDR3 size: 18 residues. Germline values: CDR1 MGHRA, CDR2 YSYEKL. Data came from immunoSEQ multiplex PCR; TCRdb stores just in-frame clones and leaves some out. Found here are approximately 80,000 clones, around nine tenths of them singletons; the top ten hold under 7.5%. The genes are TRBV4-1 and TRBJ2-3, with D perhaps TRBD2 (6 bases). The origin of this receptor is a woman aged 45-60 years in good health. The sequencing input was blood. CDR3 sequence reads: CASSQDLLSWRATDTQYF. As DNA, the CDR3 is TGCGCCAGCAGCCAAGATCTTCTCAGTTGGAGGGCCACAGATACGCAGTATTTT.